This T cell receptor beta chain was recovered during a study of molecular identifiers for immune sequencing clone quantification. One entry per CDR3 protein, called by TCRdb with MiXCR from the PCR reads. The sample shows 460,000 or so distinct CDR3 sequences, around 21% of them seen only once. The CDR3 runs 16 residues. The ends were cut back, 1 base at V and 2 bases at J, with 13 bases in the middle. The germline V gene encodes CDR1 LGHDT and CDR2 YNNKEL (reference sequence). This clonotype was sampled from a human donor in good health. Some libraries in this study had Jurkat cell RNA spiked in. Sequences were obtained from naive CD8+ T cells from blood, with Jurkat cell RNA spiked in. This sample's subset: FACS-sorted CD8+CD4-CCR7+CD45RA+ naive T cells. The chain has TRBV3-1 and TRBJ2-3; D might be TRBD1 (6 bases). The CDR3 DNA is TGTGCCAGCAGCCAAGTGGGGGCCTTTTACACAGATACGCAGTATTTT. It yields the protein CASSQVGAFYTDTQYF.